This TCR beta chain was captured in a study of graft-versus-host responses after intestinal transplantation. About the research overall: Multivisceral, liver-intestinal, or isolated intestinal transplants were received by the recipients. Each patient got anti-thymocyte globulin induction, then tacrolimus and steroids for around three years. Whole-study findings and limits: When patients had graft-donor T cell macrochimerism, their allografts held high graft-versus-host to host-versus-graft clonal ratios.

Clones were sequenced by immunoSEQ multiplex PCR, and TCRdb holds only the in-frame ones, with some missing. The repertoire holds 35,000 to 40,000 clones, around 87% seen once, with 15% to 20% in the top ten. Processing released intraepithelial and lamina propria lymphocytes from the graft tissue. A remark on this clone: Its matching antigen is unknown.

The CDR3 length is 13 residues. V dropped 0 bases and J dropped 4 bases, with 6 bases sitting between them. Looked up from germline, CDR1 is KGHSH and CDR2 is LQKENI. The chain uses TRBV18 and TRBJ1-2; no reliable D call. The sample in question was ileum tissue, obtained approximately 200 days after intestinal transplant. This TCR was recovered from a human patient who received an intestinal transplant, so some T cells may come from the graft donor. The CDR3 is CASSPPAIYGYTF. The CDR3, as DNA: TGTGCCAGCTCACCACCGGCTATCTATGGCTACACCTTC.